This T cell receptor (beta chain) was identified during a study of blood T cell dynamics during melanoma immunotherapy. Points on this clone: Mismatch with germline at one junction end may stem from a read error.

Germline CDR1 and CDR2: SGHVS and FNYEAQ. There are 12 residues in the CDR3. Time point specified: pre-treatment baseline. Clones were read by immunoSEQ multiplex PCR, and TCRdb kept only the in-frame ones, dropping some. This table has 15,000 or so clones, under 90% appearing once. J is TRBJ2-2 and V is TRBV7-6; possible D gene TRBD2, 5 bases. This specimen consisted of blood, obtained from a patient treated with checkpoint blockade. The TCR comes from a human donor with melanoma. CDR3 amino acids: CAGSFGAGELFF. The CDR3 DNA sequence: TGTGCCGGCAGCTTCGGGGCCGGGGAGCTGTTTTTT.